This entry is about one T cell receptor beta chain. This clonotype showed up many times. Its antigen is not yet known. No qualities accompany the bases; no much larger clone lies one base away. The study deep-sequenced TCR repertoires of sorted CD4+ and CD8+ blood T cells from severe aplastic anemia patients and healthy subjects. Ficoll-Paque density gradient centrifugation was used to isolate peripheral blood mononuclear cells. Before DNA was extracted, CD4+ and CD8+ T cells were sorted using either FACS or magnetic beads. This record comes from a study of CD8+CD57+ T cells in acquired aplastic anemia (dated by TCRdb to 2017 to 2018). Study-wide context: DNA extracted from sorted CD4+ and CD8+ cells had a mean of approximately 3.5 ug, with a range of roughly 0.19 to 27.4 ug. An average of roughly 9.8 million reads for CD4+ cells and approximately 12 million reads for CD8+ cells was obtained from healthy donor samples. What the research found in general, with its limitations: Around 30 CD8+ CDR3 sequences were found to be shared between patients and controls, but these sequences appeared to be highly expressed in patients and within the immunodominant clones of the patients. Between patients and healthy controls, no significant difference in CD8+ Simpson's diversity was found (P=0.060).

Genomic DNA served as template for TCR beta VDJ combination and CDR3 sequence profiling. An Illumina HiSeq 2000 was used for TCR repertoire sequencing. Turning to the authors' computational methods: Repertoire assessment relied on Simpson's diversity index, CDR3 size and DJ length profiles, and TRBV/TRBJ rearrangement plots. The immunodominant clone was defined as the most abundant DNA sequence in deep sequencing data. CDR3 amino acid sequences were checked for sharing between subjects and were compared against published repertoires and the VDJdb database. Clones were called with MiXCR by TCRdb after fastp trimmed the public reads at Q25, and only in-frame beta chains were retained. When rows share a CDR3 protein, they turn into one entry using the most common DNA and genes. TCRdb's processing, not the study's, gives the V and J calls here. This sample lists about 220,000 distinct CDR3 sequences; roughly 35% were detected once. Together, the top ten hold 1.1% of the sample.

Trimming takes 0 bases from V and 0 bases from J, and the germline ends sit 10 bases apart. CDR1 SGDLS and CDR2 YYNGEE are derived from the germline V gene. From the cysteine through the phenylalanine, the CDR3 covers 16 amino acids. Only the CDR3 portion is preserved as DNA: 48 bases, with reading frame beginning at the first base. The source is a human donor in good health, serving as a control. The rearranged chain carries TRBV9 and TRBJ1-3, with no confident D gene call. Sequencing used sorted CD4+, CD8+, or CD8+CD57+ T cells (not recorded which) from PBMCs. The base sequence is TGTGCCAGCAGCGTAGATGGAGGAAACTCTGGAAACACCATATATTTT. This is translated as CASSVDGGNSGNTIYF.